These 6 T cell receptor beta chains originate from one sample sequenced in a study of Ad26.COV2.S vaccination and SARS-CoV-2 variants (dated by TCRdb to 2020 to 2023). The treatment or condition tag for this specimen amounts to: 15 to 20 received Ad26.COV2.S at low or high dose, single or two shots; 5 received placebo; per-sample allocation not given. For vaccine and placebo recipients, the sequenced repertoires came from samples collected on day 63 after the first injection. Libraries were made using the immunoSEQ multiplex PCR assay. TCRdb took over this immuneACCESS table, retaining in-frame rearrangements with V and J assigned. Such tables are incomplete; in checked studies, under half of the missing clones stem from an unresolved V gene, and the remainder is unexplained. This sample comprises about 370,000 clones, over 75% of them detected only once. The ten most abundant clones make up over 1.5% of the sample.

The sequences come from peripheral blood, collected in a trial of Ad26.COV2.S vaccine versus placebo. The receptors shown here come from a person aged 18-60 years who received the Ad26.COV2.S COVID-19 vaccine or a placebo.

A single count supports this clone. The chain links TRBV12-3 or TRBV12-4 to TRBJ2-1; tentatively, D is TRBD1 (5 bases). The germline V and J ends were trimmed by 6 bases and 5 bases, with 11 bases remaining between them. This CDR3 comprises 13 residues. CDR3 bases: TGTGCCAGCAGATCCAAAGGGGACAATGAGCAGTTCTTC. Translated: CASRSKGDNEQFF.

The rearrangement links TRBV24-1 to TRBJ2-1, with D hard to call. CDR1 KGHDR and CDR2 SFDVKD come from the germline V gene. V lost 5 bases to trimming and J lost 0 bases, with 7 bases between them. This CDR3 is 14 amino acids long. CDR3 coding DNA: TGTGCCACCAGTGCCCCGAGCTCCTACAATGAGCAGTTCTTC. Translating it yields CATSAPSSYNEQFF.

The rearrangement uses TRBV30 and TRBJ1-3, with no clear D. V shed 0 bases and J shed 2 bases, with 8 bases lying between them. Per the germline V gene, CDR1 is GTSNPN and CDR2 is SVGIG (reference sequence). This CDR3 is built from 14 residues. The chain's CDR3 is CAWSVGRPGNTIYF. The CDR3 region has the DNA TGTGCCTGGAGTGTAGGCAGGCCTGGAAACACCATATATTTT.

The chain recombines TRBV7-9 with TRBJ1-1; no definite D call. CDR1 SEHNR and CDR2 FQNEAQ come from the germline V gene (reference sequence). The CDR3 loop spans 13 amino acids. V gave up 5 bases and J gave up 0 bases, with 7 bases separating them. The CDR3 DNA reads TGTGCCAGCAGCCCGACGGTGAACACTGAAGCTTTCTTT. This translates into CASSPTVNTEAFF.

The V gene is TRBV5-4, the J gene TRBJ2-2; no firm D call. The germline V gene encodes CDR1 SGHNT and CDR2 YYREEE (reference sequence). V lost 0 bases, J lost 6 bases, and 6 bases lay in between. The CDR3 length is 13 residues. CDR3 DNA: TGTGCCAGCAGCTTGGTAGCAGCCGGGGAGCTGTTTTTT. It codes for CASSLVAAGELFF. Together with reference TRBV5-4 and TRBJ2-2, the CDR3 gives the full variable domain: ETGVTQSPTHLIKTRGQQVTLRCSSQSGHNTVSWYQQALGQGPQFIFQYYREEENGRGNFPPRFSGLQFPNYSSELNVNALELDDSALYLCASSLVAAGELFFGEGSRLTVL.

V and J are TRBV4-3 and TRBJ1-1; maybe TRBD1 (5 bases). This CDR3 spans 14 amino acids. CDR1 LGHNA and CDR2 YSLEER come from the germline V gene. The germline V and J ends were trimmed by 2 bases and 2 bases, with 9 bases remaining between them. CDR3 DNA sequence: TGCGCCAGCAGCCAAACCGGGACCAACACTGAAGCTTTCTTT. Amino acid sequence: CASSQTGTNTEAFF.